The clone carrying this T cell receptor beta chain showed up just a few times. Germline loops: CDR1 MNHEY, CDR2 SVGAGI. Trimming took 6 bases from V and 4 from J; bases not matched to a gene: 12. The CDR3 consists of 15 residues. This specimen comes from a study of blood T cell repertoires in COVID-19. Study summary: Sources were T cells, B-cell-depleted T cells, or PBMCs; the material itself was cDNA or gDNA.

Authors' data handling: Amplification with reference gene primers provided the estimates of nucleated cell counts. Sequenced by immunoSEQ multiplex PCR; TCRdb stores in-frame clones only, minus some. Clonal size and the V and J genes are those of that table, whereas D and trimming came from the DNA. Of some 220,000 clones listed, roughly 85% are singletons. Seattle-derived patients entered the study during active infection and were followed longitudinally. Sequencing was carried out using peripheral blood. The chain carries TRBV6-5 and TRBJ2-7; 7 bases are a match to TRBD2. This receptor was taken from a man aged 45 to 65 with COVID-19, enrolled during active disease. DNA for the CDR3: TGTGCCAGCAGACCCAGTTGGCGGGGGATGTACGAGCAGTACTTC. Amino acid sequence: CASRPSWRGMYEQYF.